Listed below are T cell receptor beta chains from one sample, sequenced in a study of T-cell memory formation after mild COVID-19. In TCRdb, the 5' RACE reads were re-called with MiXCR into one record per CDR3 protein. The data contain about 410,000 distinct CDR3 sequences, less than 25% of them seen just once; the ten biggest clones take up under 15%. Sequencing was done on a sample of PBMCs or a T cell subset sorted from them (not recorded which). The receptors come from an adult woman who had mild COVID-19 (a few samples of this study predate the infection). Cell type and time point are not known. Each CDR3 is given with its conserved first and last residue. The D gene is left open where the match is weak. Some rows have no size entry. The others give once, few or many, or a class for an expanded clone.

CASSLGGDRTDTQYF,TRBV7-9,NA,NA,TRBJ2-3
CASGPGPFYEQYF,TRBV12-5,NA,few,TRBJ2-7
CASRRVAGVDTQYF,TRBV18,TRBD2,few,TRBJ2-3
CASSKRSSYEQYF,TRBV21-1,NA,NA,TRBJ2-7
CASSRDTQVDGYTF,TRBV7-9,NA,NA,TRBJ1-2
CASMKGARTEAFF,TRBV6-5,TRBD1,few,TRBJ1-1
CASSRDRGASEQFF,TRBV12-3/TRBV12-4,TRBD1,NA,TRBJ2-1
CSAPRDRGFYEQYF,TRBV20-1,TRBD1,NA,TRBJ2-7
CASSLKGNPEAFF,TRBV7-3,NA,few,TRBJ1-1
CASSGHRGYTF,TRBV6-1,NA,few,TRBJ1-2
CASSSITGAGMDTQYF,TRBV7-3,NA,few,TRBJ2-3
CASSVRTASNQPQHF,TRBV27,NA,NA,TRBJ1-5
CSARGMFGVTDTQYF,TRBV20-1,NA,few,TRBJ2-3
CASSPWTGGGMNTEAFF,TRBV7-6,TRBD1,NA,TRBJ1-1
CASSSFRDRLTGELFF,TRBV5-1,NA,few,TRBJ2-2
CASSLGRSERTDTQYF,TRBV7-9,NA,NA,TRBJ2-3
CASSSPRDRVNTEAFF,TRBV19,TRBD1,NA,TRBJ1-1
CASSLWGPTYEQYF,TRBV12-3/TRBV12-4,NA,few,TRBJ2-7
CASRTLRVGNTEAFF,TRBV6-1,NA,few,TRBJ1-1
CASSLVEFFGGLDTEAFF,TRBV12-3/TRBV12-4,NA,few,TRBJ1-1
CASSFRGGGTDTQYF,TRBV11-2,NA,NA,TRBJ2-3
CASSRGGEIQETQYF,TRBV4-1,NA,NA,TRBJ2-5
CASSSADMGEQFF,TRBV5-1,NA,many,TRBJ2-1
CASSLVRSSGNTIYF,TRBV7-2,NA,few,TRBJ1-3
CASSLRRTENYGYTF,TRBV6-5,NA,few,TRBJ1-2
CASSLDLPQQYF,TRBV11-2,NA,many,TRBJ2-7
CASSQGEGETQYF,TRBV4-3,NA,few,TRBJ2-5
CASSPPGRSPLHF,TRBV6-5,NA,few,TRBJ1-6
CSARGGGQVREKLFF,TRBV20-1,TRBD1,many,TRBJ1-4
CASSLQGVETQYF,TRBV3-1,NA,few,TRBJ2-5
CSGAPLLTDTQYF,TRBV29-1,NA,NA,TRBJ2-3
CSAGGVGGRTNEKLFF,TRBV20-1,NA,NA,TRBJ1-4